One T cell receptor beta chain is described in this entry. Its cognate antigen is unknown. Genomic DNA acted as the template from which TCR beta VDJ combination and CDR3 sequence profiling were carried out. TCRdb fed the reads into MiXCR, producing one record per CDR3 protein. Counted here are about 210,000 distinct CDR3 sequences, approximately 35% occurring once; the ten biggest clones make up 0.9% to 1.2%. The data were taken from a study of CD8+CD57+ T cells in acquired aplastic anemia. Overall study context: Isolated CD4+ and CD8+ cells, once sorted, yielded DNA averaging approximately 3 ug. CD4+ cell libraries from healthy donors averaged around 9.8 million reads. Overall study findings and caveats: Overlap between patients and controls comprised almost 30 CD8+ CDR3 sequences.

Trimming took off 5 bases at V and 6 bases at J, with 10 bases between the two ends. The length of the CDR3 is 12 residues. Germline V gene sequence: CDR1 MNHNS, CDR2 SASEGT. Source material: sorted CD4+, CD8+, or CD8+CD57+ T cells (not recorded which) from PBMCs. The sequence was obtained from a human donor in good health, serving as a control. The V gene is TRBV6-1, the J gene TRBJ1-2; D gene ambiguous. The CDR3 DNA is TGTGCCAGCAGTCCTTCAGGCAATGGCTACACCTTC. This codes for CASSPSGNGYTF.